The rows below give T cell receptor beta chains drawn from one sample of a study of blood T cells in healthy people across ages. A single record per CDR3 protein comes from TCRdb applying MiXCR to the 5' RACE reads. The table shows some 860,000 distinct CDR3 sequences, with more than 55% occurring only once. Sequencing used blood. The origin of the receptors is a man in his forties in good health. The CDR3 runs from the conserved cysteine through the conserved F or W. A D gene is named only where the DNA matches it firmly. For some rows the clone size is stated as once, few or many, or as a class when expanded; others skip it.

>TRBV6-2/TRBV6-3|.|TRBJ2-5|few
TGTGCCAGCAGCCGGAGGGACGACGGGGACCAGTACTTC
CASSRRDDGDQYF
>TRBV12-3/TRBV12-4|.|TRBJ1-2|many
TGTGCCAGCAGTCCCGACAGTTATGGCTACACCTTC
CASSPDSYGYTF
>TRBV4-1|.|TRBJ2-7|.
TGCGCCAGCAGCCAGAAGACGGATAGCTCCTACGAGCAGTACTTC
CASSQKTDSSYEQYF
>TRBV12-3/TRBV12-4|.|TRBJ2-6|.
TGTGCCAGCAGCCTTACCTCGGGACACCGCTCTGGGGCCAACGTCCTGACTTTC
CASSLTSGHRSGANVLTF
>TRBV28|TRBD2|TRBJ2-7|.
TGTGCCAGCAGCGAGAGACTAGCGGGGGGAGACGAGCAGTACTTC
CASSERLAGGDEQYF
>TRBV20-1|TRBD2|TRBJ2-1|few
TGCAGTGCCCTTATGGCAGGGAGGGCCTACAATGAGCAGTTCTTC
CSALMAGRAYNEQFF
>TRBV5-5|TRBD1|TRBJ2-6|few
TGTGCCAGCAGCTTGGGACAGGGGGCGTTCGGGGCCAACGTCCTGACTTTC
CASSLGQGAFGANVLTF
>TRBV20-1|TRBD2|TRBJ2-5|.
TGCAGTGCCCAGCGGGACTGGGTTGATGAGACCCAGTACTTC
CSAQRDWVDETQYF
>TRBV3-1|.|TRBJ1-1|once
TGTGCCAGCCAAGGTGTGGGGGCGGGTGAAGCTTTCTTT
CASQGVGAGEAFF
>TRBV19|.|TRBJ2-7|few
TGTGCCAGTAGTTCGGGGATCCTCTCCTACGAGCAGTACTTC
CASSSGILSYEQYF
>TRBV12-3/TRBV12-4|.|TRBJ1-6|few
TGTGCCAGCAGTTTAAGGGATCCCAATTCACCCCTCCACTTT
CASSLRDPNSPLHF